A single sample gave rise to the 10 T cell receptor beta chains below, sequenced in a study of shared clonotypes between healthy human individuals. TCRdb keeps only in-frame clones here, not all; method: immunoSEQ multiplex PCR. The sample yields about 2 million clones, about 94% seen once. Naive-designated CD8 cells lacked CD45RO, were positively enriched for CCR7, and omitted terminally differentiated effector memory CD45RA+ cells. Sequenced sample: naive CD8+ T cells sorted from blood. The receptors were sampled from a man younger than 35 in good health.

This clone was observed a single time. The chain uses TRBV30 and TRBJ2-7, with D perhaps matching TRBD1 (6 bases). Germline CDR1 reads GTSNPN; CDR2 reads SVGIG (reference sequence). V shed 5 bases and J shed 2 bases, with 16 bases lying between them. This CDR3 spans 14 amino acids. The CDR3, as DNA: TGTGCCTGGGGCCAGGGGAGCTTAGCCTACGAGCAGTACTTC. Translating it yields CAWGQGSLAYEQYF.

The V call is TRBV7-6, the J call TRBJ2-1, with 14 nucleotides matching TRBD2. Germline V gene sequence: CDR1 SGHVS, CDR2 FNYEAQ. This CDR3 region has 17 residues. The V and J ends lost 3 bases and 2 bases, in that order; junction bases with no gene match: 3. CDR3 in DNA: TGTGCCAGCAGCTTGGGGACTAGCGGGGGTGCCTACAATGAGCAGTTCTTC. Translation gives CASSLGTSGGAYNEQFF.

As DNA, the CDR3 is TGTGCCAGCAGTCCCAACCCCGGACGGGACTATGGCTACACCTTC. Protein sequence: CASSPNPGRDYGYTF. The rearrangement uses TRBV27 and TRBJ1-2; D gene uncertain. This CDR3 has 15 amino acids. Per germline, CDR1 MNHEY and CDR2 SMNVEV (reference sequence). The V and J ends lost 5 bases and 3 bases respectively, with 16 bases between them.

This chain uses TRBV6-1 with TRBJ1-1, with TRBD1 identical over 7 bases. The CDR3 sequence is 11 residues long. Losses at the gene ends were 6 bases for V and 5 bases for J; bases not matched to a gene: 0. Looked up from germline, CDR1 is MNHNS and CDR2 is SASEGT. CDR3 coding DNA: TGTGCCAGCAGGACAGGGACTGAAGCTTTCTTT. This translates into CASRTGTEAFF.

As for this clone: The sample contains more than one DNA sequence encoding this CDR3. The chain is built from TRBV9 and TRBJ2-7, with 9 nucleotides matching TRBD1. Losses at the gene ends were 3 bases for V and 3 bases for J; bases not matched to a gene: 4. Germline values: CDR1 SGDLS, CDR2 YYNGEE. The CDR3 is 14 amino acids. The CDR3 region has the DNA TGTGCCAGCAGCGCTGGGGGACAGGGCTACGAGCAGTACTTC. It is translated as CASSAGGQGYEQYF.

The chain links TRBV2 to TRBJ2-7; TRBD1 matches 9 bases. The CDR3 is made up of 13 amino acids. The junction had 4 bases not matched to a gene; V was cut back by 6 bases and J by 4 bases. Germline V gives CDR1 SNHLY, CDR2 FYNNEI. The CDR3 sequence is CASRDRGGYEQYF. CDR3 sequence (DNA): TGTGCCAGCAGGGACAGGGGTGGGTACGAGCAGTACTTC. The variable domain in full, completed from reference TRBV2 and TRBJ2-7, reads EPEVTQTPSHQVTQMGQEVILRCVPISNHLYFYWYRQILGQKVEFLVSFYNNEISEKSEIFDDQFSVERPDGSNFTLKIRSTKLEDSAMYFCASRDRGGYEQYFGPGTRLTVT.

V is TRBV27 and J is TRBJ2-1; D possibly corresponds to TRBD1 (5 bases). The CDR3 has 16 residues. The V gene's germline CDR1 is MNHEY and CDR2 SMNVEV (reference sequence). The germline V and J ends were trimmed by 0 bases and 3 bases, with 12 bases remaining between them. The CDR3 here is CASSLSAGNRYNEQFF. CDR3 sequence (DNA): TGTGCCAGCAGTTTATCGGCAGGGAACCGCTACAATGAGCAGTTCTTC.

The V call is TRBV29-1, the J call TRBJ2-3, with 10 positions matching TRBD1. The CDR3 consists of 15 residues. From germline, CDR1 is SQVTM and CDR2 ANQGSEA. Losses at the gene ends were 4 bases for V and 0 bases for J; bases not matched to a gene: 4. The chain's CDR3 is CSVVDRGRSTDTQYF. The CDR3 DNA follows: TGCAGCGTTGTCGACAGGGGGCGCAGCACAGATACGCAGTATTTT.

This chain uses TRBV29-1 with TRBJ2-7, with D perhaps given as TRBD1 or TRBD2 (5 bases each). Germline V gene sequence: CDR1 SQVTM, CDR2 ANQGSEA. V was pared by 5 bases and J by 4 bases, with 15 bases between. CDR3 length: 13 amino acids. DNA of the CDR3: TGCAGCGTTCTTCCGGGACCAGGTTACGAGCAGTACTTC. It yields the protein CSVLPGPGYEQYF.

This chain connects TRBV10-3 to TRBJ1-1; possible D gene TRBD1, 6 bases. V was clipped by 3 bases and J by 3 bases, with 14 bases between them. CDR3 length equals 15 residues. Germline assignment: CDR1 ENHRY and CDR2 SYGVKD. The CDR3 DNA reads TGTGCCATCAGTGATGGGGGCGCAGGGGACACTGAAGCTTTCTTT. Its protein product is CAISDGGAGDTEAFF.